A single sample is the source of the 17 T cell receptor beta chains below, sequenced in a study of blood T cell repertoires in COVID-19. The method was immunoSEQ multiplex PCR; TCRdb's version includes in-frame clones alone and lacks a portion of them. The data hold almost 300,000 clones, with approximately 86% observed a single time. The sequencing input was peripheral blood. Receptors originate from a man aged 65 to 85 with acute or convalescent COVID-19.

The chain links TRBV6-5 to TRBJ1-2; tentatively, D is TRBD1 (5 bases). The CDR3 runs to 15 residues. Deletions cut 0 bases from V and 2 bases from J, with 10 bases between. Germline V lookup: CDR1 MNHEY, CDR2 SVGAGI. CDR3 sequence: CASSYSPGFNYGYTF. CDR3 coding DNA: TGTGCCAGCAGTTACTCCCCAGGGTTCAACTATGGCTACACCTTC.

CDR3: CASRKRGNYEQYF. In DNA form, the CDR3 reads TGTGCCAGCCGAAAGCGGGGGAACTACGAGCAGTACTTC. This rearrangement joins TRBV6-5 to TRBJ2-7; 8 bases align to TRBD2. V lost 8 bases and J lost 3; bases outside the gene matches: 6. Germline V gene sequence: CDR1 MNHEY, CDR2 SVGAGI. The length of the CDR3 is 13 residues.

V gene TRBV5-1 combines with J gene TRBJ2-2, with D possibly matching TRBD1 (6 bases). The CDR3 has 17 amino acids. Trimming took off 2 bases at V and 1 base at J, with 15 bases between the two ends. Germline V CDR1 and CDR2: SGHRS, YFSETQ. The CDR3 nucleotides read TGCGCCAGCAGCTTACAGGGAAATTTGTTGAACACCGGGGAGCTGTTTTTT. Amino acid sequence: CASSLQGNLLNTGELFF.

The chain is built from TRBV7-2 and TRBJ2-7, with 9 bases lining up with TRBD2. The CDR3 is made up of 15 amino acids. V lost 1 base to trimming and J lost 2 bases; unmatched junction nucleotides: 3. The germline V gene encodes CDR1 SGHTA and CDR2 FQGNSA. Here the CDR3 DNA reads TGTGCCAGCAGCTTAGGCGGGAGGGCCCCCTACGAGCAGTACTTC. This codes for CASSLGGRAPYEQYF. The complete variable domain, with remaining parts taken from reference TRBV7-2 and TRBJ2-7, reads GAGVSQSPSNKVTEKGKDVELRCDPISGHTALYWYRQSLGQGLEFLIYFQGNSAPDKSGLPSDRFSAERTGGSVSTLTIQRTQQEDSAVYLCASSLGGRAPYEQYFGPGTRLTVT.

This chain connects TRBV7-9 to TRBJ1-6; no firm D call. V lost 1 base to trimming and J lost 8 bases, with 6 bases between them. This CDR3 comprises 13 residues. Looked up from germline, CDR1 is SEHNR and CDR2 is FQNEAQ (reference sequence). The CDR3 region has the DNA TGTGCCAGCAGCTTAGGGCGGGATTCACCCCTCCACTTT. This sequence encodes CASSLGRDSPLHF.

The V call is TRBV3-1 (or the pseudogene TRBV3-2), the J call TRBJ2-5; TRBD1 agrees at 8 bases. J was trimmed by 2 bases and V by 6 bases; bases with no gene match: 8. The CDR3 loop spans 15 amino acids. Per the germline V gene, CDR1 is LGHDT and CDR2 is YNNKEL (reference sequence). Here the CDR3 reads CASSWDRLRQETQYF. Here the CDR3 DNA reads TGTGCCAGCAGTTGGGACAGGCTTAGGCAAGAGACCCAGTACTTC.

This clone was counted a single time. V gene TRBV7-2 combines with J gene TRBJ2-1; 11 nucleotides align to TRBD2. V shed 2 bases and J 10 bases; nucleotides not matched to a gene: 13. CDR3 length: 17 residues. CDR1 is SGHTA, CDR2 FQGNSA, per germline. The CDR3 nucleotides are TGTGCCAGCAGCTTACTCCTTAGCGGGGGGGCAGGTTGGGAGCAGTTCTTC. This gives the protein CASSLLLSGGAGWEQFF. Variable domain in full (rest from reference TRBV7-2 and TRBJ2-1): GAGVSQSPSNKVTEKGKDVELRCDPISGHTALYWYRQSLGQGLEFLIYFQGNSAPDKSGLPSDRFSAERTGGSVSTLTIQRTQQEDSAVYLCASSLLLSGGAGWEQFFGPGTRLTVL.

The V and J genes are TRBV11-1 and TRBJ2-2, with D maybe TRBD2 (6 bases). V lost 5 bases and J lost 6, with 16 bases in between. Germline CDR1 is SGHAT and CDR2 is FQDESV (reference sequence). The CDR3 consists of 15 residues. In DNA, the CDR3 is TGTGCCAGCAGCCGGGACGGAGGGTTTTCCGGGGAGCTGTTTTTT. This codes for CASSRDGGFSGELFF.

The chain combines TRBV7-2 with TRBJ2-3, with D hard to call. CDR1 is SGHTA and CDR2 is FQGNSA in the germline V gene. The CDR3 runs 13 residues. V was pared by 0 bases and J by 6 bases, with 7 bases between. The CDR3, as DNA: TGTGCCAGCAGCTTAGCTAGTCCCGATACGCAGTATTTT. Translation gives CASSLASPDTQYF.

The chain has TRBV12-3 or TRBV12-4 and TRBJ1-6; no firm D call. Trimming shortened V by 4 bases and J by 13 bases, and 11 bases separated the two germline ends. The CDR3 extends over 12 amino acids. The CDR3 DNA reads as TGTGCCAGCAGTTCTGCAGGATCGCCCCTCCACTTT. It is translated as CASSSAGSPLHF.

This chain uses TRBV12-5 with TRBJ2-3; 7 bases are a match to TRBD2. The CDR3 contains 18 residues. The germline gives CDR1 LGHNT, CDR2 FRNRAP. Losses at the gene ends were 3 bases for V and 2 bases for J; bases not matched to a gene: 14. CDR3: CASGFLNRPGGITDTQYF. CDR3 sequence (DNA): TGTGCTAGTGGTTTCCTAAACCGCCCGGGGGGAATCACAGATACGCAGTATTTT.

With regard to this clone: Other DNA sequences from this sample encode an identical CDR3 as well. The genes are TRBV11-2 and TRBJ1-6; 7 bases fit TRBD1. The CDR3 runs to 14 residues. Germline values: CDR1 SGHAT, CDR2 FQNNGV. Trimming at V came to 3 bases and at J to 7 bases, leaving 3 bases not matched to a gene. DNA for the CDR3: TGTGCCAGCAGCTTGGGACAGAAGAATTCACCCCTCCACTTT. This sequence encodes CASSLGQKNSPLHF. The whole variable domain, filled in from reference TRBV11-2 and TRBJ1-6, reads EAGVAQSPRYKIIEKRQSVAFWCNPISGHATLYWYQQILGQGPKLLIQFQNNGVVDDSQLPKDRFSAERLKGVDSTLKIQPAKLEDSAVYLCASSLGQKNSPLHFGNGTRLTVT.

The chain links TRBV19 to TRBJ1-6; TRBD1 matches at 7 bases. V lost 4 bases to trimming and J lost 1 base; unmatched junction nucleotides: 10. The CDR3 spans 18 residues. The germline V gene has CDR1 LNHDA and CDR2 SQIVND (reference sequence). The CDR3 coding sequence is TGTGCCAGTAGTACGCGACAGGGTTGGGGTTCCTATAATTCACCCCTCCACTTT. Its protein is CASSTRQGWGSYNSPLHF.

The V and J genes are TRBV10-1 and TRBJ2-1, with 7 positions matching TRBD2. V lost 4 bases and J lost 4; bases outside the gene matches: 7. The length of the CDR3 is 15 residues. CDR1 and CDR2 from the germline V gene are WNHNN and SYGVQD (reference sequence). The CDR3 nucleotides read TGCGCCAGCAGTGGAGGCGGGAGAAGATACAATGAGCAGTTCTTC. Translation: CASSGGGRRYNEQFF.

The chain is built from TRBV5-1 and TRBJ1-2, with D unresolved. The CDR3 is 14 amino acids. Per germline, CDR1 SGHRS and CDR2 YFSETQ. The ends were cut back, 0 bases at V and 2 bases at J, with 8 bases in the middle. The DNA for the CDR3 is TGCGCCAGCAGCTTGGCCGCAGTAAACTATGGCTACACCTTC. It is translated as CASSLAAVNYGYTF.

This chain links TRBV5-1 with TRBJ1-1; 7 bases agree with TRBD1. The trim removed 4 bases at V and 4 bases at J, leaving 10 bases unmatched. The CDR3 has 15 amino acids. Germline CDR1 SGHRS, CDR2 YFSETQ. DNA of the CDR3: TGCGCCAGCAGCATACTGACAGGGCAGGTCACTGAAGCTTTCTTT. Its translation is CASSILTGQVTEAFF.

The chain joins TRBV3-1 (or the pseudogene TRBV3-2) to TRBJ2-7; D possibly corresponds to TRBD1 (6 bases). Germline values: CDR1 LGHDT, CDR2 YNNKEL (reference sequence). The CDR3 is made up of 14 amino acids. The V and J ends lost 6 bases and 5 bases respectively, with 17 bases between them. CDR3 nucleotide sequence: TGTGCCAGCAGATGGTCAGGGGATAGGAACGAGCAGTACTTC. Its translation: CASRWSGDRNEQYF.